A selection of T cell receptor beta chains follows, all from one sample in a study of blood T cell repertoires in COVID-19. The repertoire was sequenced with immunoSEQ multiplex PCR; TCRdb's copy has only in-frame clones and lacks some. Here the sample spans hundreds of thousands of clones, roughly 90% being singletons. The sequencing input was peripheral blood. The receptors come from a woman aged 25 to 39 with COVID-19, enrolled during active disease. CDR3s include the opening cysteine and the closing phenylalanine or tryptophan. D genes are given only for firm matches. The listing skips clone size in some rows; elsewhere it reads once, few, many or a size class.

>-|TRBV6-5|TRBJ1-2|-
CASRLQTDYGYTF
TGTGCCAGCAGATTACAGACGGACTATGGCTACACCTTC
>-|TRBV24-1|TRBJ2-1|-
CATSDLSLGANEQFF
TGTGCCACCAGTGATTTAAGCCTTGGGGCCAATGAGCAGTTCTTC
>TRBD1|TRBV11-2|TRBJ2-1|-
CASSLDRQGVGNEQFF
TGTGCCAGCAGCTTAGATCGACAGGGAGTTGGCAATGAGCAGTTCTTC
>TRBD2|TRBV5-6|TRBJ2-3|-
CASSLERGGHADTQYF
TGTGCCAGCAGCTTGGAGCGGGGGGGCCATGCGGATACGCAGTATTTT
>-|TRBV4-3|TRBJ2-1|-
CASSQDFGGATNEQFF
TGCGCCAGCAGCCAAGATTTTGGGGGCGCAACTAATGAGCAGTTCTTC
>TRBD2|TRBV10-3|TRBJ2-7|-
CAISDLLAGTSSYEQYF
TGTGCCATCAGTGATCTACTAGCGGGGACTAGCTCCTACGAGCAGTACTTC
>-|TRBV5-1|TRBJ2-1|once
CASSLGLATYNEQFF
TGCGCCAGCAGCTTGGGGCTAGCGACGTACAATGAGCAGTTCTTC
>-|TRBV19|TRBJ1-2|-
CASRTISREVNYGYTF
TGTGCCAGTAGAACCATATCCCGCGAGGTCAACTATGGCTACACCTTC
>-|TRBV13|TRBJ2-7|-
CASSLGGTGYEQYF
TGTGCCAGCAGCTTGGGGGGAACTGGCTACGAGCAGTACTTC
>TRBD2|TRBV9|TRBJ2-3|-
CASSPRLAGDTQYF
TGTGCCAGCAGCCCTCGACTAGCGGGGGATACGCAGTATTTT
>-|TRBV4-3|TRBJ2-1|medium-sized
CASGRSIDGGNEQFF
TGCGCCAGCGGTCGCTCTATCGACGGGGGCAATGAGCAGTTCTTC
>-|TRBV11-2|TRBJ1-6|-
CASSLDLEGNITYNSPLHF
TGTGCCAGCAGCTTAGATCTGGAGGGAAATATCACCTATAATTCACCCCTCCACTTT
>TRBD1|TRBV6-6|TRBJ1-5|-
CASSPTGGDSFGNQPQHF
TGTGCCAGCAGTCCTACGGGGGGGGACAGCTTTGGCAATCAGCCCCAGCATTTT
>-|TRBV9|TRBJ1-2|-
CASSVAPGPDGYTF
TGTGCCAGCAGCGTAGCCCCGGGTCCGGATGGCTACACCTTC
>-|TRBV5-1|TRBJ1-3|-
CASSLDDSVPGNTIYF
TGCGCCAGCAGCTTAGACGACAGCGTACCTGGAAACACCATATATTTT
>TRBD1|TRBV5-1|TRBJ1-2|-
CASSLGTRTGNYGYTF
TGCGCCAGCAGCTTGGGCACACGGACAGGCAACTATGGCTACACCTTC
>-|TRBV9|TRBJ1-4|-
CASSLYDRATNEKLFF
TGTGCCAGCAGCCTATATGACAGAGCAACTAATGAAAAACTGTTTTTT
>TRBD1|TRBV5-1|TRBJ1-1|few
CASSLGGQGNTEAFF
TGCGCCAGCAGCTTGGGCGGACAGGGGAACACTGAAGCTTTCTTT
>TRBD1|TRBV7-8|TRBJ2-1|-
CASSLAAGTGINEQFF
TGTGCCAGCAGCTTAGCGGCCGGGACAGGGATCAATGAGCAGTTCTTC
>-|TRBV27|TRBJ2-1|-
CASSLSYSYNEQFF
TGTGCCAGCAGTTTATCCTACTCCTACAATGAGCAGTTCTTC
>-|TRBV7-9|TRBJ2-1|-
CASSSGGGHQQFF
TGTGCCAGCAGCTCTGGGGGGGGCCACCAGCAGTTCTTC
>-|TRBV30|TRBJ1-5|-
CACDKTGNLAQHF
TGTGCCTGCGACAAAACAGGGAATTTAGCCCAGCATTTT
>TRBD1|TRBV24-1|TRBJ1-2|-
CATSDGQGIYGYTF
TGTGCCACCAGTGATGGACAGGGAATCTATGGCTACACCTTC
>TRBD2|TRBV10-3|TRBJ2-1|-
CATHTSGKNNEQFF
TGTGCCACTCACACTAGCGGGAAGAACAATGAGCAGTTCTTC
>TRBD2|TRBV29-1|TRBJ2-5|few
CSVKRGGVETQYF
TGCAGCGTAAAGCGGGGGGGGGTAGAGACCCAGTACTTC
>-|TRBV5-6|TRBJ1-2|-
CASSLGSWGRFGGYTF
TGTGCCAGCAGCTTAGGGTCCTGGGGGCGATTCGGTGGCTACACCTTC
>TRBD2|TRBV19|TRBJ2-1|-
CASSIFAGGPNEQFF
TGTGCCAGTAGTATATTCGCGGGAGGGCCCAATGAGCAGTTCTTC
>-|TRBV2|TRBJ2-1|-
CASSLNYNEQFF
TGTGCCAGCAGCCTTAATTACAATGAGCAGTTCTTC
>-|TRBV5-1|TRBJ1-1|-
CASSLERGLNTEAFF
TGCGCCAGCAGCTTGGAGCGGGGTTTGAACACTGAAGCTTTCTTT
>-|TRBV5-6|TRBJ2-1|-
CASNTQWGTRSFF
TGTGCCAGCAACACTCAGTGGGGGACAAGGAGCTTCTTC
>-|TRBV28|TRBJ1-4|-
CASSPSGQPNEKLFF
TGTGCCAGCAGCCCCTCAGGACAGCCAAATGAAAAACTGTTTTTT
>-|TRBV21-1|TRBJ2-1|many
CASSTETGNNEQFF
TGTGCCAGCAGCACCGAAACCGGGAACAATGAGCAGTTCTTC
>-|TRBV6-2/TRBV6-3|TRBJ1-1|once
CASSYIRGEAFF
TGTGCCAGCAGTTACATAAGGGGAGAAGCTTTCTTT
>TRBD1|TRBV7-9|TRBJ2-5|few
CASSLGGQARTQYF
TGTGCCAGCAGCTTAGGGGGACAGGCCAGGACCCAGTACTTC
>TRBD2|TRBV3-1/TRBV3-2|TRBJ2-1|-
CASSSGLAGIILRDEQFF
TGTGCCAGCAGTTCAGGGCTAGCGGGAATTATTTTACGGGATGAGCAGTTCTTC
>-|TRBV19|TRBJ2-7|-
CATLTGIYEQYF
TGTGCCACCTTAACAGGGATCTACGAGCAGTACTTC
>-|TRBV5-1|TRBJ1-4|-
CASSYTFTNEKLFF
TGCGCCAGCAGCTACACATTTACTAATGAAAAACTGTTTTTT